These 22 T cell receptor beta chains were sequenced from one sample in a study of shared T cell receptors in the human thymus. The repertoire was sequenced with immunoSEQ multiplex PCR; TCRdb's copy has only in-frame clones and lacks some. The sample contains 450,000 to 650,000 clones, about four fifths of which appear only once. This sample also belongs to another study, concerning human thymus T cells.

The source material was thymocytes. The receptors were sampled from a boy in the first two years of life with a congenital heart defect.

The rearrangement links TRBV28 to TRBJ1-2; D is perhaps TRBD1 (6 bases). From germline, CDR1 is MDHEN and CDR2 SYDVKM. CDR3 length: 16 residues. Trimming removed 5 bases at V and 4 bases at J, with 20 bases between. The DNA of the CDR3 is TGTGCCAGCAGTCCCAGAGGGTCATCAGGGGCCTATGGCTACACCTTC. This codes for CASSPRGSSGAYGYTF.

V and J are TRBV30 and TRBJ1-5; D gene unclear. The germline CDR1 and CDR2 sequences are GTSNPN and SVGIG (reference sequence). Trimming left V 3 bases short and J 0 bases short, with 6 bases between. This CDR3 is 13 amino acids long. Written as DNA, the CDR3 is TGTGCCTGGAGGGCCAATAGCAATCAGCCCCAGCATTTT. Encoded protein: CAWRANSNQPQHF. The full variable domain, completed using reference TRBV30 and TRBJ1-5, is SQTIHQWPATLVQPVGSPLSLECTVEGTSNPNLYWYRQAAGRGLQLLFYSVGIGQISSEVPQNLSASRPQDRQFILSSKKLLLSDSGFYLCAWRANSNQPQHFGDGTRLSIL.

V gene TRBV4-3 combines with J gene TRBJ2-2; 7 bases agree with TRBD2. Germline CDR1 is LGHNA and CDR2 is YSLEER. V lost 2 bases, J lost 4 bases, and 13 bases stayed unmatched. This CDR3 comprises 18 residues. The CDR3 nucleotides read TGCGCCAGCAGCCAAAGCTCACCGGGAGGCCTTCCCACCGGGGAGCTGTTTTTT. This sequence encodes CASSQSSPGGLPTGELFF.

This chain joins TRBV5-5 and TRBJ2-7; D possibly corresponds to TRBD1 (6 bases). CDR3 length equals 16 residues. Germline V gene lookup returns CDR1 SGHKS and CDR2 YYEKEE (reference sequence). Trimming left V 4 bases short and J 7 bases short, with 24 bases between. The CDR3 protein is CASSQSRWGRVCEQYF. CDR3 nucleotides: TGTGCCAGCAGCCAAAGCAGGTGGGGGCGAGTTTGTGAGCAGTACTTC.

This sequence joins TRBV27 and TRBJ2-7, with 10 bases lining up with TRBD1. CDR3 size: 16 residues. CDR1 is MNHEY, CDR2 SMNVEV, per germline (reference sequence). J was trimmed by 5 bases and V by 5 bases; bases with no gene match: 12. CDR3 nucleotide sequence: TGTGCCAGCAGTCCCACGTATAGGGACAGGGGTCACGAGCAGTACTTC. Protein: CASSPTYRDRGHEQYF.

The chain uses TRBV27 and TRBJ2-7; 9 bases are a match to TRBD1. Per germline, CDR1 MNHEY and CDR2 SMNVEV (reference sequence). This CDR3 has 15 residues. The V segment lost 4 bases and the J segment 3 bases; nucleotides outside the gene matches: 7. CDR3 protein: CASSSTGTGFYEQYF. In DNA form, the CDR3 reads TGTGCCAGCAGTTCGACCGGGACAGGGTTCTACGAGCAGTACTTC.

This clone was seen a handful of times. The chain employs TRBV5-8 and TRBJ2-5; 9 bases line up with TRBD2. The DNA end is a closer match to TRBJ2-7, so the J assignment may be wrong. The germline V gene has CDR1 SGHTS and CDR2 YDEGEE. This CDR3 region has 16 residues. In DNA form, the CDR3 reads TGTGCCAGCAGCTTGGTCGTGGCGGGAGGGCCCCACGAGCAGTACTTC. It encodes CASSLVVAGGPHEQYF.

The gene calls are TRBV9 and TRBJ2-2, with D tentatively TRBD2 (5 bases). The CDR3 spans 18 residues. Trimming left V 1 base short and J 2 bases short, with 18 bases between. The germline V gene has CDR1 SGDLS and CDR2 YYNGEE. CDR3 sequence reads: CASSVSRGFPRNTGELFF. The CDR3 DNA sequence: TGTGCCAGCAGCGTAAGCAGAGGGTTCCCGCGAAACACCGGGGAGCTGTTTTTT.

This chain uses TRBV29-1 with TRBJ2-5; the D gene is possibly TRBD2 (6 bases). Trimming took 7 bases from V and 0 from J, leaving 12 bases between them. This CDR3 region has 13 residues. Germline CDR1 reads SQVTM; CDR2 reads ANQGSEA. This CDR3 is CSAGGRYQETQYF. The CDR3 DNA reads as TGCAGCGCCGGGGGTCGGTACCAAGAGACCCAGTACTTC.

This chain joins TRBV28 and TRBJ2-7; TRBD2 matches at 10 bases. Germline-derived CDR1 and CDR2 are MDHEN and SYDVKM. The CDR3 is made up of 15 amino acids. The junction had 11 bases not matched to a gene; V was cut back by 7 bases and J by 5 bases. CDR3 sequence reads: CASTSGLAGDHEQYF. CDR3 in DNA: TGTGCCAGCACCTCGGGGCTAGCGGGAGACCACGAGCAGTACTTC.

The gene calls are TRBV5-6 and TRBJ2-2; 7 bases are shared with TRBD1. After removal of 2 bases from V and 3 bases from J, the junction contained 7 bases not matched to a gene. The CDR3 contains 16 residues. Germline V lookup: CDR1 SGHDT, CDR2 YYEEEE. CDR3 sequence reads: CASSLQTGSDTGELFF. The CDR3 DNA sequence: TGTGCCAGCAGCTTACAGACAGGGTCGGACACCGGGGAGCTGTTTTTT.

A few counts support this clone. The genes are TRBV28 and TRBJ1-1; D gene ambiguous. V shed 3 bases and J shed 4 bases, with 12 bases lying between them. Per germline, CDR1 MDHEN and CDR2 SYDVKM. The length of the CDR3 is 14 residues. The CDR3 region has the DNA TGTGCCAGCAGTTTGGTACAGAGAGCCACTGAAGCTTTCTTT. Its protein is CASSLVQRATEAFF.

The chain employs TRBV5-6 and TRBJ2-7; perhaps TRBD2 as D (6 bases). The CDR3 sequence is 15 residues long. The V gene's germline CDR1 is SGHDT and CDR2 YYEEEE. The V and J ends lost 0 bases and 3 bases respectively, with 13 bases between them. CDR3 coding DNA: TGTGCCAGCAGCTTGGGGGGTAGCGGCTACTACGAGCAGTACTTC. This gives the protein CASSLGGSGYYEQYF.

V gene TRBV5-6 combines with J gene TRBJ2-7, with 7 bases fitting TRBD1. Germline V gene sequence: CDR1 SGHDT, CDR2 YYEEEE. The CDR3 consists of 16 residues. V lost 0 bases and J lost 0; bases outside the gene matches: 6. CDR3 bases: TGTGCCAGCAGCTTGGTAGTAACAGGGGTCTCCTACGAGCAGTACTTC. This encodes CASSLVVTGVSYEQYF.

This clone was recorded only once. The chain combines TRBV7-9 with TRBJ1-5; a weak D match, TRBD1 (6 bases). Germline CDR1 and CDR2: SEHNR and FQNEAQ (reference sequence). CDR3 length equals 14 residues. The germline V and J ends were trimmed by 4 bases and 2 bases, with 9 bases remaining between them. CDR3 DNA sequence: TGTGCCAGCAGCTCCGGACAGCGCAATCAGCCCCAGCATTTT. Protein sequence: CASSSGQRNQPQHF.

V and J are TRBV27 and TRBJ2-1; D remains unclear. The CDR3 contains 16 residues. CDR1 and CDR2 from the germline V gene are MNHEY and SMNVEV (reference sequence). Trimming took off 5 bases at V and 0 bases at J, with 14 bases between the two ends. CDR3: CASSGKTARSYNEQFF. The CDR3 region has the DNA TGTGCCAGCAGTGGAAAGACTGCTCGCTCCTACAATGAGCAGTTCTTC.

The J gene is TRBJ2-7, the V gene TRBV28; a weak D match, TRBD1 (6 bases). The V end was cut by 7 bases, the J end by 2 bases, with 12 bases between. Germline lookup yields CDR1 MDHEN and CDR2 SYDVKM. The CDR3 spans 13 residues. Here the CDR3 DNA reads TGTGCCAGCACCACGACAGGCCCCTACGAGCAGTACTTC. Translation gives CASTTTGPYEQYF.

V and J are TRBV7-9 and TRBJ2-7; D might be TRBD2 (6 bases). There are 12 residues in the CDR3. With 8 bases removed from V and 1 base from J, the gap between germline ends came to 9 bases. Germline V gives CDR1 SEHNR, CDR2 FQNEAQ (reference sequence). The CDR3 region has the DNA TGTGCCAGCCGCGGGGATTCCTACGAGCAGTACTTC. Its protein is CASRGDSYEQYF.

The chain is built from TRBV27 and TRBJ2-6; a possible D gene is TRBD1 (6 bases). This CDR3 region has 16 residues. Trimming removed 4 bases at V and 0 bases at J, with 10 bases between. Germline assignment: CDR1 MNHEY and CDR2 SMNVEV (reference sequence). The chain's CDR3 is CASSWRQASGANVLTF. The CDR3 DNA follows: TGTGCCAGCAGTTGGAGACAGGCCTCTGGGGCCAACGTCCTGACTTTC. The whole variable domain, filled in from reference TRBV27 and TRBJ2-6, reads EAQVTQNPRYLITVTGKKLTVTCSQNMNHEYMSWYRQDPGLGLRQIYYSMNVEVTDKGDVPEGYKVSRKEKRNFPLILESPSPNQTSLYFCASSWRQASGANVLTFGAGSRLTVL.

V usage is TRBV27 and J usage is TRBJ1-4; 8 bases are shared with TRBD1. The CDR3 length is 19 residues. The germline V gene has CDR1 MNHEY and CDR2 SMNVEV (reference sequence). Unmatched junction bases numbered 22, after V lost 5 bases and J lost 8 bases. In DNA, the CDR3 is TGTGCCAGCAGTCCCGCCTCGGACAGGGAAAACGGGATCGGCGAAAAACTGTTTTTT. This encodes CASSPASDRENGIGEKLFF.

J is TRBJ2-1 and V is TRBV11-3, with 9 bases fitting TRBD2. V dropped 1 base and J dropped 8; count of bases not matched to a gene: 3. The CDR3 runs 14 residues. Germline assignment: CDR1 SGHNT and CDR2 YENEEA. CDR3 residues: CASSLGAGGDEQFF. CDR3 DNA sequence: TGTGCCAGCAGCTTAGGGGCGGGAGGGGATGAGCAGTTCTTC.

The J gene is TRBJ2-7, the V gene TRBV5-1, with D possibly TRBD2 on 5 matching bases. This CDR3 has 14 residues. Trimming took off 0 bases at V and 3 bases at J, with 10 bases between the two ends. CDR1 is SGHRS and CDR2 is YFSETQ in the germline V gene. The chain's CDR3 is CASSLASKGYEQYF. The CDR3 DNA is TGCGCCAGCAGCTTGGCTAGCAAGGGCTACGAGCAGTACTTC. The full variable domain, rest sourced from reference TRBV5-1 and TRBJ2-7, is KAGVTQTPRYLIKTRGQQVTLSCSPISGHRSVSWYQQTPGQGLQFLFEYFSETQRNKGNFPGRFSGRQFSNSRSEMNVSTLELGDSALYLCASSLASKGYEQYFGPGTRLTVT.